Presented here are 22 T cell receptor beta chains from one specimen sequenced in a study of CD8+ T cells in alopecia areata. Reverse transcription of extracted RNA yielded cDNA, which provided the sequencing template. Only in-frame clones appear in the TCRdb table, and some are missing; sequencing was by immunoSEQ multiplex PCR. Here the sample spans about 190,000 clones, about 65% being singletons. Treatment described: oral pan-JAK inhibitor, 5-10 mg twice daily. This specimen consisted of CD4+ T cells sorted from blood, obtained around week 50, from a patient treated with tofacitinib. The source is a human donor with alopecia areata.

The gene calls are TRBV29-1 and TRBJ2-3, with D possibly being TRBD1 or TRBD2 (5 bases each). CDR1 is SQVTM and CDR2 is ANQGSEA in the germline V gene. CDR3 size: 16 residues. Trimming left V 1 base short and J 0 bases short, with 14 bases between. The chain's CDR3 is CSVEGHGATSTDTQYF. The CDR3 region has the DNA TGCAGCGTTGAAGGTCACGGGGCGACAAGCACAGATACGCAGTATTTT.

The genes are TRBV30 and TRBJ2-5; 7 bases agree with TRBD2. The end of the DNA fits TRBJ2-7 better, so the J call may be wrong. In germline, CDR1 is GTSNPN, CDR2 SVGIG (reference sequence). The CDR3 covers 15 residues. CDR3 region: CAWGPGGTVTYEQYF. CDR3 DNA: TGTGCCTGGGGACCCGGGGGGACCGTCACGTACGAGCAGTACTTC.

The rearrangement uses TRBV6-1 and TRBJ1-2; D call uncertain. The ends were cut back, 6 bases at V and 5 bases at J, with 16 bases in the middle. Germline V gene data show CDR1 as MNHNS and CDR2 as SASEGT. The CDR3 is 14 residues long. The CDR3 DNA follows: TGTGCCAGCAGCGACATGGCAGCCCAGTATGGCTACACCTTC. As protein: CASSDMAAQYGYTF.

The chain has TRBV5-4 and TRBJ2-3; D is possibly TRBD2 (6 bases). Trimming removed 1 base at V and 3 bases at J, with 9 bases between. The CDR3 sequence is 14 residues long. CDR1 and CDR2 (germline): SGHNT, YYREEE (reference sequence). Written as DNA, the CDR3 is TGTGCCAGCAGCTTGTTGGAGGGGACAGATACGCAGTATTTT. Its translation: CASSLLEGTDTQYF.

The chain employs TRBV27 and TRBJ2-3; D may be TRBD1 (5 bases). This CDR3 has 14 residues. Looked up from germline, CDR1 is MNHEY and CDR2 is SMNVEV (reference sequence). Trimming left V 5 bases short and J 7 bases short, with 16 bases between. The CDR3 coding sequence is TGTGCCAGCAGTCTGGTGGGGCAATCAAATACGCAGTATTTT. As protein: CASSLVGQSNTQYF.

This clone appeared a few times. As DNA, the CDR3 is TGCGCCAGCAGCTTGGATCTGACGGGGGGCTCAGATACGCAGTATTTT. Translated, it gives CASSLDLTGGSDTQYF. The rearrangement joins TRBV5-1 to TRBJ2-3; TRBD2 is a possible D gene (7 bases). Trimming removed 0 bases from V and 4 bases from J, with 15 bases in between. CDR3 length: 16 residues. Per germline, CDR1 SGHRS and CDR2 YFSETQ.

This clone was observed a handful of times. This sequence joins TRBV29-1 and TRBJ2-7; D tentatively reads TRBD1 or TRBD2 (5 bases each). V dropped 6 bases and J dropped 0 bases, with 12 bases sitting between them. Per the germline V gene, CDR1 is SQVTM and CDR2 is ANQGSEA. The CDR3 loop spans 13 amino acids. The CDR3 protein is CSVGERASYEQYF. Written as DNA, the CDR3 is TGCAGCGTGGGGGAGAGGGCCTCCTACGAGCAGTACTTC.

This clone has a count of ten or more. The chain employs TRBV7-9 and TRBJ2-1, with TRBD2 matching 12 bases. Unmatched junction bases numbered 17, after V lost 8 bases and J lost 6 bases. The CDR3 is 18 residues long. CDR1 is SEHNR and CDR2 is FQNEAQ in the germline V gene (reference sequence). As DNA, the CDR3 is TGTGCCAGCCACGTCGTTCCCCCTGGGACTAGCGGGCGCAATGAGCAGTTCTTC. Amino acid sequence: CASHVVPPGTSGRNEQFF.

This chain joins TRBV10-3 and TRBJ1-5, with a possible D match to TRBD1 (6 bases). Between the trimmed V and J ends, which lost 6 bases and 7 bases, there was a span of 10 bases. The CDR3 is 12 amino acids. The germline gives CDR1 ENHRY, CDR2 SYGVKD. CDR3 in amino acids: CAISDGGQPQHF. Here the CDR3 DNA reads TGTGCCATCAGCGACGGGGGCCAGCCCCAGCATTTT.

This clone turned up a few times. Other DNA sequences from this sample encode an identical CDR3 as well. The V and J genes are TRBV5-1 and TRBJ2-1; no clear D gene. The CDR3 runs to 12 residues. V lost 0 bases, J lost 3 bases, and 1 base lay in between. CDR1 is SGHRS and CDR2 is YFSETQ in the germline V gene. CDR3 protein: CASSLDYNEQFF. CDR3 nucleotides: TGCGCCAGCAGCTTGGACTACAATGAGCAGTTCTTC.

This clone has only a few counts. The chain combines TRBV27 with TRBJ1-6, with D perhaps TRBD1 (5 bases). The CDR3 runs 14 residues. Germline CDR1 MNHEY, CDR2 SMNVEV (reference sequence). V lost 5 bases and J 7 bases, leaving 12 bases between the germline ends. The DNA of the CDR3 is TGTGCCAGCAGTCCAGGGACGAAAAATTCACCCCTCCACTTT. Encoded protein: CASSPGTKNSPLHF.

The rearrangement uses TRBV29-1 and TRBJ2-5, with D perhaps TRBD1 (6 bases). Germline values: CDR1 SQVTM, CDR2 ANQGSEA. This CDR3 is 13 amino acids long. Trimming removed 8 bases at V and 5 bases at J, with 18 bases between. CDR3 loop: CSTSGKQGETQYF. The CDR3 DNA sequence: TGCAGCACCTCAGGGAAGCAGGGGGAGACCCAGTACTTC.

V gene TRBV30 combines with J gene TRBJ2-2; no definite D call. Trimming took off 0 bases at V and 5 bases at J, with 10 bases between the two ends. The CDR3 loop spans 14 amino acids. The germline V gene has CDR1 GTSNPN and CDR2 SVGIG (reference sequence). DNA of the CDR3: TGTGCCTGGAGTGTAGGAACACGAACCGGGGAGCTGTTTTTT. It codes for CAWSVGTRTGELFF.

This clone came up once. This CDR3 is CAWSVIFAGEAFF. The CDR3 region has the DNA TGTGCCTGGAGTGTGATATTCGCGGGTGAAGCTTTCTTT. The gene calls are TRBV30 and TRBJ1-1; D remains ambiguous. CDR1 is GTSNPN, CDR2 SVGIG, per germline (reference sequence). The V end lost 0 bases, the J end lost 7 bases, and 12 bases lay between the germline ends. CDR3 length: 13 residues.

The chain couples TRBV29-1 to TRBJ2-7, with TRBD1 as a possible D gene (5 bases). The germline CDR1 and CDR2 sequences are SQVTM and ANQGSEA. Trimming shortened V by 7 bases and J by 0 bases, and 10 bases separated the two germline ends. This CDR3 spans 12 amino acids. DNA of the CDR3: TGCAGCGGGGGCTCCAGCTCCTACGAGCAGTACTTC. Its protein is CSGGSSSYEQYF.

CDR3 coding DNA: TGTGCCAGCTCACCTAGAGGGGCATCGGGGTCCTACGAGCAGTACTTC. As protein: CASSPRGASGSYEQYF. The chain uses TRBV18 and TRBJ2-7, with D perhaps assigned TRBD1 or TRBD2 (5 bases each). Looked up from germline, CDR1 is KGHSH and CDR2 is LQKENI. The V end was cut by 3 bases, the J end by 1 base, with 16 bases between. This CDR3 contains 16 residues.

The chain carries TRBV2 and TRBJ2-4, with 7 positions matching TRBD2. Losses at the gene ends were 2 bases for V and 0 bases for J; bases not matched to a gene: 4. Germline lookup yields CDR1 SNHLY and CDR2 FYNNEI. CDR3 length equals 16 residues. CDR3 protein: CASSERRGVAKNIQYF. The CDR3 DNA follows: TGTGCCAGCAGTGAACGTCGGGGGGTAGCCAAAAACATTCAGTACTTC.

The V gene is TRBV11-2, the J gene TRBJ2-2; the D is unclear. V lost 5 bases, J lost 1 base, and 8 bases lay in between. Germline V lookup: CDR1 SGHAT, CDR2 FQNNGV. This CDR3 contains 14 residues. In DNA form, the CDR3 reads TGTGCCAGCAGCCATTACTTGAACACCGGGGAGCTGTTTTTT. It codes for CASSHYLNTGELFF.

The CDR3 loop reads CSVEPGLATDTQYF. The DNA of the CDR3 is TGCAGCGTTGAACCGGGACTAGCCACAGATACGCAGTATTTT. This chain links TRBV29-1 with TRBJ2-3; 9 bases line up with TRBD2. Unmatched junction bases numbered 2, after V lost 2 bases and J lost 2 bases. Germline V lookup: CDR1 SQVTM, CDR2 ANQGSEA. The CDR3 covers 14 residues.

The chain is built from TRBV7-9 and TRBJ1-2; D call uncertain. The V end was cut by 1 base, the J end by 7 bases, with 16 bases between. This CDR3 is built from 15 residues. Germline V CDR1 and CDR2: SEHNR, FQNEAQ (reference sequence). CDR3: CASSLVFGPSRGYTF. The CDR3 coding sequence is TGTGCCAGCAGCTTAGTATTCGGACCTTCCCGTGGCTACACCTTC.

This chain uses TRBV6-5 with TRBJ1-6; D is ambiguous. Germline lookup yields CDR1 MNHEY and CDR2 SVGAGI. V was cut by 2 bases and J by 11 bases, with 13 bases left in between. The CDR3 is made up of 14 amino acids. CDR3 DNA sequence: TGTGCCAGCAGTTACGGCCAGACTTCACCACCCCTCCACTTT. It codes for CASSYGQTSPPLHF.

This clone was seen only a few times. This chain's CDR3 is CASSWVGDGELFF. DNA for the CDR3: TGTGCCAGCAGCTGGGTTGGGGACGGGGAGCTGTTTTTT. The chain carries TRBV11-2 and TRBJ2-2; D ambiguous. Germline V lookup: CDR1 SGHAT, CDR2 FQNNGV. Trimming shortened V by 4 bases and J by 7 bases, and 10 bases separated the two germline ends. The CDR3 runs 13 residues.